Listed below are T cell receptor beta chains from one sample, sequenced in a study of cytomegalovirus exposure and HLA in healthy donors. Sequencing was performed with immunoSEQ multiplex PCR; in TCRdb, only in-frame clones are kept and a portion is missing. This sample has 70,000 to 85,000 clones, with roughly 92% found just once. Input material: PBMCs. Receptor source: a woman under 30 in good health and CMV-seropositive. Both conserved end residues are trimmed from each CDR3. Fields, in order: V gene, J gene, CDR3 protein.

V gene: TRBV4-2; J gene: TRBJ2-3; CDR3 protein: ASSQERGFADTQY
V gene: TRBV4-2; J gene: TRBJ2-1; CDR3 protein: ASSQKSGADSSSYNEQF
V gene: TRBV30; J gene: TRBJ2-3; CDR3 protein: ASTPSGLTDTQY
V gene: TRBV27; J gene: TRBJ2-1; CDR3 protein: ASRVGTSAPNEQF
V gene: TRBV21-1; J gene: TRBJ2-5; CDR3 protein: VSGAGVGETQY
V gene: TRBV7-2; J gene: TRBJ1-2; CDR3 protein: ASSLHLRNYGYT
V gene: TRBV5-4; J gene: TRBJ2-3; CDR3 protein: ASKPEGGLGDTQY
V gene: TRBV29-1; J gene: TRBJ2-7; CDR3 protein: SVVERDYSYEQY
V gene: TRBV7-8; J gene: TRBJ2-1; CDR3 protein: ASSALAGTYNEQF
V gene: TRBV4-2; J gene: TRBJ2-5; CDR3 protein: ASTLGLYQETQY
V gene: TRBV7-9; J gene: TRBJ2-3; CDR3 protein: ASSLGFGGRATDTQY
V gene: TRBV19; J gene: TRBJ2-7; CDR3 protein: ASGPGQGYEQY
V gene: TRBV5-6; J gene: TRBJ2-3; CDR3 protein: ASSLGTGADTQY
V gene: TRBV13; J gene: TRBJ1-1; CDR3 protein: ASSQGQGFTEAF
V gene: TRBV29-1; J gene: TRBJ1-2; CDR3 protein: SVDGQGT
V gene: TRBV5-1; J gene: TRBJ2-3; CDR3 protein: ASSLEGSGSPLSTDTQY
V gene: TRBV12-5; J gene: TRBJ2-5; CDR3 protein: ASRSSGSGQETQY
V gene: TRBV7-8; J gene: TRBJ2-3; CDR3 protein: ASRQMVADTQY
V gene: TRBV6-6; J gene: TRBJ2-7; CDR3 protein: ASSYSGQYEQY
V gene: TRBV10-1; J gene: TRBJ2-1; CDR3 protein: ASSEGGSQQF
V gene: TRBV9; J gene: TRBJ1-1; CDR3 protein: ASSVTGGGTEAF
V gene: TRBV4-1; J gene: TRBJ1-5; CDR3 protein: ASSQGEGASNQPQH
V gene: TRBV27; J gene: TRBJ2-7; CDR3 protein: ASSLFGGAYEQY
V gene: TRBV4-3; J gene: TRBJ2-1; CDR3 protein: ASSQDVSRGSGGAYNEQF
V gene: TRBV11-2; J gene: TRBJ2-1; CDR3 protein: ASSSRRTDEF
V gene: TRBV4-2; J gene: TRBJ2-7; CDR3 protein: ASSQAGTQDKQY
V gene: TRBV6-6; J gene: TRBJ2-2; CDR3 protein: ASSYGYTGELF
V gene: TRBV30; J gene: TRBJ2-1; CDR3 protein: ACHIMEGAYNEQF
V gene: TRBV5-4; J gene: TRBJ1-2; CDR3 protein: ASGQGASGNYGYT
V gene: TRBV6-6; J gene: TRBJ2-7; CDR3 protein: ASSSLGQNYEQY
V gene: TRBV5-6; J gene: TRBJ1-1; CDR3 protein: ASSLDGGALNTEAF
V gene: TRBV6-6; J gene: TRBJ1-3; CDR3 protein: ASSGGRNTIY
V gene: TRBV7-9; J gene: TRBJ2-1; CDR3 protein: ASSLRPGLGSEQF
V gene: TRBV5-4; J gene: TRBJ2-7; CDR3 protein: ASSLTGQAYEQY
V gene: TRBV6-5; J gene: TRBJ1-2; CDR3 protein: ASSPLGADYGYT